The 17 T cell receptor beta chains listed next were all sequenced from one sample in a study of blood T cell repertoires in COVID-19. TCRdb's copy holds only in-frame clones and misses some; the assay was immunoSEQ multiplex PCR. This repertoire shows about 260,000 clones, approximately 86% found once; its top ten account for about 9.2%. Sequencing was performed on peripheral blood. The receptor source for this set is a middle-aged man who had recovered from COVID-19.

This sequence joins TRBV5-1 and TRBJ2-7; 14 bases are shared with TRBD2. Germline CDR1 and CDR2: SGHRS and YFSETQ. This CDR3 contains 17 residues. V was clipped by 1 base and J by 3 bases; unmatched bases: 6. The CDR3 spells CASSLTGLAGAGYEQYF. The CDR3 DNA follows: TGCGCCAGCAGCTTGACGGGACTAGCGGGAGCAGGCTACGAGCAGTACTTC.

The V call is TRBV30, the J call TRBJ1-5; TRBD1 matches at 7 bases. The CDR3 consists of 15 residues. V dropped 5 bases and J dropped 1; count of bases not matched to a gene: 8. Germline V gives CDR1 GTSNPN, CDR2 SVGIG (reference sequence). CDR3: CAWQLRGLSNQPQHF. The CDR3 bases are TGTGCCTGGCAACTCAGGGGGTTGAGCAATCAGCCCCAGCATTTT.

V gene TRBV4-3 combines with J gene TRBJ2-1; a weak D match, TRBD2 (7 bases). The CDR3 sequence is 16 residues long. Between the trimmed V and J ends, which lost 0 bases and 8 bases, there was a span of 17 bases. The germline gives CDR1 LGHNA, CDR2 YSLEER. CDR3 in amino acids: CASSQDQLREGDEQFF. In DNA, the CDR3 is TGCGCCAGCAGCCAAGATCAGCTGAGGGAGGGGGATGAGCAGTTCTTC.

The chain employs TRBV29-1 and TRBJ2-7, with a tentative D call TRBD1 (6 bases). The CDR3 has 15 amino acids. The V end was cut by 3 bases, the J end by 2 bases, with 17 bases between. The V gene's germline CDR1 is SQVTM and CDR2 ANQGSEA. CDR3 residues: CSVELQGRPTYEQYF. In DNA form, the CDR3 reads TGCAGCGTTGAGTTACAGGGTAGGCCCACCTACGAGCAGTACTTC.

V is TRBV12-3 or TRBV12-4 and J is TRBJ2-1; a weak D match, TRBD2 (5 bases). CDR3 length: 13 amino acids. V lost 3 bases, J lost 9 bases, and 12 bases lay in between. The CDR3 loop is CASSFRVAGEQFF. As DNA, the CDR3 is TGTGCCAGCAGTTTTCGAGTTGCGGGTGAGCAGTTCTTC.

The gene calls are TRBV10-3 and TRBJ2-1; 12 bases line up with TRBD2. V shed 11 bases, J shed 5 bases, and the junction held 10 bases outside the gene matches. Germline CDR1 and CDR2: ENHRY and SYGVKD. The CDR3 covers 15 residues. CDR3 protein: CAVRTSGTPNNEQFF. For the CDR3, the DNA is TGTGCCGTCCGGACTAGCGGGACGCCCAACAATGAGCAGTTCTTC.

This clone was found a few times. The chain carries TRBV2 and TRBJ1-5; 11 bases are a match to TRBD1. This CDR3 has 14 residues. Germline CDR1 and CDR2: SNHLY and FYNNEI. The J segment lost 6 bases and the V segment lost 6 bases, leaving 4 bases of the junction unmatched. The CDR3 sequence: CASRGGQGVQPQHF. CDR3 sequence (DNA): TGTGCCAGCAGGGGGGGACAGGGGGTTCAGCCCCAGCATTTT.

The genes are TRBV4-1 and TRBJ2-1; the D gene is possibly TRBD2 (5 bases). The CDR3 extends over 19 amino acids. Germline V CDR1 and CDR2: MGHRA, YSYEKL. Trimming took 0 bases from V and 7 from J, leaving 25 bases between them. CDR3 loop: CASSQDSWVSRTWRNEQFF. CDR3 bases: TGCGCCAGCAGCCAAGATAGTTGGGTGAGCAGGACTTGGAGGAATGAGCAGTTCTTC.

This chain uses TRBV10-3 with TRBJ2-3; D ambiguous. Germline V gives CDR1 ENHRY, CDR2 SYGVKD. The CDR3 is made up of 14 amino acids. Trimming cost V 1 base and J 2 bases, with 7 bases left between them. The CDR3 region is CAISEFQVTDTQYF. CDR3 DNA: TGTGCCATCAGTGAGTTCCAGGTCACAGATACGCAGTATTTT.

The CDR3 loop reads CASRPGVSRETQYF. The CDR3 nucleotides are TGCGCCAGCAGACCGGGAGTTTCCCGAGAGACCCAGTACTTC. The chain joins TRBV5-1 to TRBJ2-5, with a possible D match to TRBD2 (6 bases). Germline V gene data show CDR1 as SGHRS and CDR2 as YFSETQ. V gave up 5 bases and J gave up 4 bases, with 15 bases separating them. This CDR3 is 14 amino acids long.

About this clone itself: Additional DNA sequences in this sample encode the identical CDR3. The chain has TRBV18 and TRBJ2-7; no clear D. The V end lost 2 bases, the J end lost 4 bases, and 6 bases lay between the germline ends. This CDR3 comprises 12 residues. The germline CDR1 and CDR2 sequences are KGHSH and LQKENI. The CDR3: CASSPSVYEQYF. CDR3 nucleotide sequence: TGTGCCAGCTCACCATCCGTTTACGAGCAGTACTTC.

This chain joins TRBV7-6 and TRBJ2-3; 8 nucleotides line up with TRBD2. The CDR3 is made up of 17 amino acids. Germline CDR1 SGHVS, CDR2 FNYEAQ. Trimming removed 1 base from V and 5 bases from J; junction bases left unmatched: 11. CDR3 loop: CASSLVGGGSRGDTQYF. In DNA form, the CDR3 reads TGTGCCAGCAGCTTAGTTGGCGGGGGGTCAAGGGGAGATACGCAGTATTTT.

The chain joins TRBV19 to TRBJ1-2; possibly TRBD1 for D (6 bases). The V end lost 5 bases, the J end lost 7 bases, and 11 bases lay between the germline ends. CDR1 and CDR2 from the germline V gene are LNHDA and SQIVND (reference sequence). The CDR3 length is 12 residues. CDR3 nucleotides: TGTGCCAGTAGTCTAACAGGGTTTGGCTACACCTTC. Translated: CASSLTGFGYTF.

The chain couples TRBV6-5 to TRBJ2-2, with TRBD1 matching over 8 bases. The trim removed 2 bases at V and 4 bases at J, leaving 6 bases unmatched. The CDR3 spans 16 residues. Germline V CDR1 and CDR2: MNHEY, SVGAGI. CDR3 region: CASSYIGQGGTGELFF. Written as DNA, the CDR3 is TGTGCCAGCAGTTACATCGGACAGGGCGGCACCGGGGAGCTGTTTTTT.

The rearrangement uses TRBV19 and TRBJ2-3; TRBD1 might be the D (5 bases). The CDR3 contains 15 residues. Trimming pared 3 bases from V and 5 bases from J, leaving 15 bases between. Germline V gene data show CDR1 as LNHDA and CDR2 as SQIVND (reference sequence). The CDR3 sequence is CASSIGQGKGDTQYF. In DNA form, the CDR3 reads TGTGCCAGTAGTATCGGTCAGGGAAAGGGAGATACGCAGTATTTT.

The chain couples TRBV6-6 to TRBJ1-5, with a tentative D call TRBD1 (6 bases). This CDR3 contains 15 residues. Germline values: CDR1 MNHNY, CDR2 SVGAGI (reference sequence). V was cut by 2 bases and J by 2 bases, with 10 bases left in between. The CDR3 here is CASSYGRGGNQPQHF. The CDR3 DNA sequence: TGTGCCAGCAGTTACGGCAGGGGAGGCAATCAGCCCCAGCATTTT.

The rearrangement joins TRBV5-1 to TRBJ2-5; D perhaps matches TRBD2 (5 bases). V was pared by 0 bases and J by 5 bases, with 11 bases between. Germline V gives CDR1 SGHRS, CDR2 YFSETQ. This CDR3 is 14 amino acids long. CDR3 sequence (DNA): TGCGCCAGCAGCTTGGGACTGTCGGGGGAGACCCAGTACTTC. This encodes CASSLGLSGETQYF.